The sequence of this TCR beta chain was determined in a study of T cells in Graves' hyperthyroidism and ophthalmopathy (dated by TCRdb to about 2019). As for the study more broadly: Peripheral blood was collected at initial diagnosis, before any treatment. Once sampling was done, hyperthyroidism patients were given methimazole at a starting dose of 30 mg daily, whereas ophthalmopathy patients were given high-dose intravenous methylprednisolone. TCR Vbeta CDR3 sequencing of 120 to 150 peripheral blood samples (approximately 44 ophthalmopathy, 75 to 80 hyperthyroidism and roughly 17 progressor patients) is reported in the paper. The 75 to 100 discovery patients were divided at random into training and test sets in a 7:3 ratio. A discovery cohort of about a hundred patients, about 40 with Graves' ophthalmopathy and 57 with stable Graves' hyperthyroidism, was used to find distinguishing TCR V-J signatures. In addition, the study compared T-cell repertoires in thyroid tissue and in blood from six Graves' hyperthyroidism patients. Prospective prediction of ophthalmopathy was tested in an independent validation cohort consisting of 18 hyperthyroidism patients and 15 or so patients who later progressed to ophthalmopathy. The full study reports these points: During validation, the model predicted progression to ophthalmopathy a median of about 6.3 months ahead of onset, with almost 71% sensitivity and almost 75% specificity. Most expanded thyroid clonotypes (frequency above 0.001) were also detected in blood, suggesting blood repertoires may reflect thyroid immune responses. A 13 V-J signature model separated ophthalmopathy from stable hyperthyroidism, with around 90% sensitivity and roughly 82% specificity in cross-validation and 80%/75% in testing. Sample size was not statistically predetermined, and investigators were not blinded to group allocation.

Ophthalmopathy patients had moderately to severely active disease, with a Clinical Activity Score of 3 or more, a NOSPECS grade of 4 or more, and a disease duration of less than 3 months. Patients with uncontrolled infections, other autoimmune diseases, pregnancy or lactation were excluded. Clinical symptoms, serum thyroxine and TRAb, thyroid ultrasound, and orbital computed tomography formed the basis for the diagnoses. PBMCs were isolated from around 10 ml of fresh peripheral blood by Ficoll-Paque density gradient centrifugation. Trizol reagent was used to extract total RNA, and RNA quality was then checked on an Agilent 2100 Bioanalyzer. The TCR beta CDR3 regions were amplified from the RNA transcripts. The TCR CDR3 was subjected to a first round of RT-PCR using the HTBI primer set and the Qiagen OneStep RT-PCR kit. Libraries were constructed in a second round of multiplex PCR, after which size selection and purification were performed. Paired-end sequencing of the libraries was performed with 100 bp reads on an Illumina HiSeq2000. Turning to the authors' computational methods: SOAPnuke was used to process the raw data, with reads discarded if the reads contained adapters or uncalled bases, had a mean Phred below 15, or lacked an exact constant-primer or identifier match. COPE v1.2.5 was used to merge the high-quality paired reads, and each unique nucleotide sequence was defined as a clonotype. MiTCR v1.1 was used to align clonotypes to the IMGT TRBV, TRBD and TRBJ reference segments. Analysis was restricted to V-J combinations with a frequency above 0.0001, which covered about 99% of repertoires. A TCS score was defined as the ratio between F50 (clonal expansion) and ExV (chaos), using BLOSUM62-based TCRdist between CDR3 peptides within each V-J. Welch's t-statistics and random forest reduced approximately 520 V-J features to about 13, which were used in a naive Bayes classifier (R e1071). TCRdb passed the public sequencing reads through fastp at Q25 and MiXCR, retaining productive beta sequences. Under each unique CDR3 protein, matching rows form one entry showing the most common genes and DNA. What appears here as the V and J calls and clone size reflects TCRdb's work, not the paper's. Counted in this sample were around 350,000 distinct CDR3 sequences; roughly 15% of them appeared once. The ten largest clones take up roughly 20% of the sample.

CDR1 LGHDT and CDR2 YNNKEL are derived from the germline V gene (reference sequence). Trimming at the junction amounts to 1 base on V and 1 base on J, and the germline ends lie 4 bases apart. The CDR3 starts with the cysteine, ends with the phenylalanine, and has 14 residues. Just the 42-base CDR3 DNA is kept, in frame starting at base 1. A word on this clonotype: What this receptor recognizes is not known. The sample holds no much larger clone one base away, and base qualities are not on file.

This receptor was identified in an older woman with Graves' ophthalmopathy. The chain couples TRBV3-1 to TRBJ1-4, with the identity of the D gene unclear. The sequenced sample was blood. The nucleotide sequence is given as TGTGCCAGCAGCCAAGGACAAACTAATGAAAAACTGTTTTTT. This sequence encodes CASSQGQTNEKLFF. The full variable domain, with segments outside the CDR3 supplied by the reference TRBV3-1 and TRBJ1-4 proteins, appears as DTAVSQTPKYLVTQMGNDKSIKCEQNLGHDTMYWYKQDSKKFLKIMFSYNNKELIINETVPNRFSPKSPDKAHLNLHINSLELGDSAVYFCASSQGQTNEKLFFGSGTQLSVL.